These 13 T cell receptor beta chains were all obtained from the same sample, sequenced in a study of control samples from healthy donors and cancer patients (TCRdb year 2020). Library preparation was by the immunoSEQ multiplex PCR assay. The table comes from immuneACCESS by way of TCRdb, which keeps in-frame sequences with V and J called. Part of the clones is missing from these tables; in studies checked, under half for an unresolved V gene and the rest for unknown reasons. The sample table records approximately 110,000 clones; approximately 90% of these occur just once. The leading ten clones occupy 4% to 4.5% of the sample. Sample: blood. The receptors originated from a human donor in good health. The donor label of this sample is uncertain.

This chain connects TRBV2 to TRBJ2-1, with D possibly TRBD1 on 7 matching bases. This CDR3 has 15 amino acids. V shed 7 bases and J shed 6 bases, with 19 bases lying between them. Germline-derived CDR1 and CDR2 are SNHLY and FYNNEI. CDR3 amino acids: CASNSNPGGSNEQFF. The CDR3 bases are TGTGCCAGCAACTCTAACCCAGGGGGGTCCAATGAGCAGTTCTTC.

The V and J genes are TRBV11-2 and TRBJ1-4, with D possibly matching TRBD1 (5 bases). V was shortened by 2 bases and J by 4 bases, with 14 bases between the two germline ends. Germline CDR1 reads SGHAT; CDR2 reads FQNNGV. The CDR3 runs 16 residues. For the CDR3, the DNA is TGTGCCAGCAGCTTATTCAGGGACTGGGGTAATGAAAAACTGTTTTTT. Translation: CASSLFRDWGNEKLFF.

The CDR3 sequence is CASSPPPGQGELFF. CDR3 in DNA: TGTGCCAGCAGCCCCCCCCCGGGGCAGGGGGAGCTGTTTTTT. This sequence joins TRBV9 and TRBJ2-2, with D perhaps given as TRBD1 or TRBD2 (5 bases each). The CDR3 is 14 residues long. Deletions cut 4 bases from V and 8 bases from J, with 15 bases between. The germline V gene has CDR1 SGDLS and CDR2 YYNGEE.

The rearrangement links TRBV6-1 to TRBJ1-1; unclear D gene. CDR1 and CDR2 (germline): MNHNS, SASEGT. V lost 2 bases, J lost 1 base, and 2 bases lay in between. The CDR3 extends over 12 amino acids. CDR3 bases: TGTGCCAGCAGTGAAAGGAACACTGAAGCTTTCTTT. This gives the protein CASSERNTEAFF.

The chain has TRBV6-6 and TRBJ1-6, with 8 bases that match TRBD1. This CDR3 has 14 residues. V gave up 7 bases and J gave up 7 bases; unmatched junction bases: 6. From germline, CDR1 is MNHNY and CDR2 SVGAGI (reference sequence). CDR3 sequence reads: CASIGQGLNSPLHF. The DNA for the CDR3 is TGTGCCAGCATCGGACAGGGTCTAAATTCACCCCTCCACTTT.

The genes are TRBV19 and TRBJ2-2; either TRBD1 or TRBD2 may fit D (5 bases each). V was trimmed by 7 bases and J by 0 bases, leaving 12 bases between them. The CDR3 contains 15 residues. CDR1 LNHDA and CDR2 SQIVND come from the germline V gene (reference sequence). The CDR3 sequence: CASKGTAANTGELFF. The CDR3 DNA follows: TGTGCCAGTAAGGGGACCGCCGCGAACACCGGGGAGCTGTTTTTT. The whole variable domain, filled in from reference TRBV19 and TRBJ2-2, reads DGGITQSPKYLFRKEGQNVTLSCEQNLNHDAMYWYRQDPGQGLRLIYYSQIVNDFQKGDIAEGYSVSREKKESFPLTVTSAQKNPTAFYLCASKGTAANTGELFFGEGSRLTVL.

The chain joins TRBV27 to TRBJ1-6; D possibly corresponds to TRBD1 (6 bases). Trimming left V 2 bases short and J 0 bases short, with 11 bases between. Germline V gene sequence: CDR1 MNHEY, CDR2 SMNVEV (reference sequence). This CDR3 has 17 amino acids. The CDR3: CASSLVDSHSYNSPLHF. As DNA, the CDR3 is TGTGCCAGCAGTTTAGTGGACAGCCACTCCTATAATTCACCCCTCCACTTT.

The V call is TRBV5-1, the J call TRBJ2-2; D might be TRBD1 (6 bases). Germline CDR1 and CDR2: SGHRS and YFSETQ. The length of the CDR3 is 16 residues. Trimming took 7 bases from V and 3 from J, leaving 19 bases between them. The CDR3 nucleotides are TGCGCCAGCTCACCCGGGACAACGTCGGACACCGGGGAGCTGTTTTTT. It is translated as CASSPGTTSDTGELFF.

The chain joins TRBV5-4 to TRBJ2-1, with a tentative D call TRBD2 (6 bases). Trimming cost V 2 bases and J 8 bases, with 11 bases left between them. The CDR3 runs 13 residues. Germline assignment: CDR1 SGHNT and CDR2 YYREEE (reference sequence). The CDR3 region has the DNA TGTGCCAGCAGCTTTGGAGGGCCCGATGAGCAGTTCTTC. Translation gives CASSFGGPDEQFF.

V and J are TRBV7-2 and TRBJ2-5; D ambiguous. V gave up 5 bases and J gave up 5 bases, with 9 bases separating them. The CDR3 has 12 amino acids. The germline gives CDR1 SGHTA, CDR2 FQGNSA. CDR3 in DNA: TGTGCCAGCAGCCTAGTGGAGGAGACCCAGTACTTC. It yields the protein CASSLVEETQYF.

CDR3 DNA: TGTGCCAGCAGCTTGGGGCAGGGGAACATCTACAATGAGCAGTTCTTC. It yields the protein CASSLGQGNIYNEQFF. This chain uses TRBV5-8 with TRBJ2-1, with D tentatively TRBD1 (6 bases). CDR1 and CDR2 from the germline V gene are SGHTS and YDEGEE. The CDR3 is 16 amino acids. With 0 bases removed from V and 3 bases from J, the gap between germline ends came to 13 bases.

V usage is TRBV11-2 and J usage is TRBJ2-7; 7 bases are a match to TRBD2. The junction had 6 bases not matched to a gene; V was cut back by 0 bases and J by 4 bases. CDR1 and CDR2 from the germline V gene are SGHAT and FQNNGV. There are 15 residues in the CDR3. The CDR3 DNA reads TGTGCCAGCAGCTTAGATATGGGAGCGGGATACGAGCAGTACTTC. Translating gives CASSLDMGAGYEQYF.

The chain recombines TRBV4-3 with TRBJ1-4; maybe TRBD1 (5 bases). CDR3 length: 16 amino acids. Germline lookup yields CDR1 LGHNA and CDR2 YSLEER. Trimming shortened V by 1 base and J by 4 bases, and 13 bases separated the two germline ends. The CDR3 spells CASSQATTAYNEKLFF. The CDR3, as DNA: TGCGCCAGCAGCCAAGCGACGACAGCATATAATGAAAAACTGTTTTTT.